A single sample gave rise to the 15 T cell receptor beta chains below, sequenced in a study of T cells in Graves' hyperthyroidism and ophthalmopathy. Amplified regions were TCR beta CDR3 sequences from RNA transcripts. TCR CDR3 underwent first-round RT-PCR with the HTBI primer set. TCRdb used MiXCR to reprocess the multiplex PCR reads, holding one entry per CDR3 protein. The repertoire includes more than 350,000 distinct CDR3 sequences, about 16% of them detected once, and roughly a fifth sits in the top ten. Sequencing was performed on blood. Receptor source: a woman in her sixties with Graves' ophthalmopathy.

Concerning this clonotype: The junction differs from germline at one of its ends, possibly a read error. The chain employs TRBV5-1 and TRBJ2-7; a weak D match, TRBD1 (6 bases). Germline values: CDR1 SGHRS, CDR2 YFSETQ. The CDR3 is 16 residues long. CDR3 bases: TGTGCCAGCAGCTGGCGGACTCCCAGGGGAATATACCAGCAGTACTTC. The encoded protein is CASSWRTPRGIYQQYF.

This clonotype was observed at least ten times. The CDR3 DNA reads TGTGCCAGCAACCCACGGGCCGACAATGAGCAGTTCTTC. Protein: CASNPRADNEQFF. J is TRBJ2-1 and V is TRBV7-9, with no clear D. The V and J ends lost 7 bases and 5 bases respectively, with 12 bases between them. The CDR3 loop spans 13 amino acids. Germline V CDR1 and CDR2: SEHNR, FQNEAQ (reference sequence).

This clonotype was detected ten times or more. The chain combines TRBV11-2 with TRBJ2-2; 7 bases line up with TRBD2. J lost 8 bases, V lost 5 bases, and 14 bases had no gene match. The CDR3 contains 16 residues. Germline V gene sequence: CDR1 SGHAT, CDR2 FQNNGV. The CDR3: CASSQIWGGPLGELFF. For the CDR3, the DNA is TGTGCCAGCAGCCAGATTTGGGGAGGGCCCCTTGGGGAGCTGTTTTTT. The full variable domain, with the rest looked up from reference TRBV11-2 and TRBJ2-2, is EAGVAQSPRYKIIEKRQSVAFWCNPISGHATLYWYQQILGQGPKLLIQFQNNGVVDDSQLPKDRFSAERLKGVDSTLKIQPAKLEDSAVYLCASSQIWGGPLGELFFGEGSRLTVL.

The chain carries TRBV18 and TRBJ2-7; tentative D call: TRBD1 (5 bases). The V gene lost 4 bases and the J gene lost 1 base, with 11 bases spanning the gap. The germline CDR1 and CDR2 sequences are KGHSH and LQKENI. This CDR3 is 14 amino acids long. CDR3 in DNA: TGTGCCAGCTCACTCCAGGACAAGTCCTACGAGCAGTACTTC. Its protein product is CASSLQDKSYEQYF. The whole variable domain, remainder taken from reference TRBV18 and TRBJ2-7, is NAGVMQNPRHLVRRRGQEARLRCSPMKGHSHVYWYRQLPEEGLKFMVYLQKENIIDESGMPKERFSAEFPKEGPSILRIQQVVRGDSAAYFCASSLQDKSYEQYFGPGTRLTVT.

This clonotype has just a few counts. The CDR3 nucleotides read TGTGCCAGCAGCCCGGGGGGGAATAGAGATGAGCAGTTCTTC. This sequence encodes CASSPGGNRDEQFF. This chain uses TRBV7-3 with TRBJ2-1, with TRBD2 identical over 8 bases. The CDR3 runs 14 residues. CDR1 SGHTA and CDR2 FQGTGA come from the germline V gene. Trimming removed 5 bases from V and 8 bases from J; junction bases left unmatched: 8.

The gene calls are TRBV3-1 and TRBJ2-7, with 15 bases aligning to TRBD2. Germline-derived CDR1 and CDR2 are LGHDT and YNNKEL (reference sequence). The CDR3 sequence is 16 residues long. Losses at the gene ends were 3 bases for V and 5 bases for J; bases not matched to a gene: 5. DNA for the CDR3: TGTGCCAGCAGCCAGCGAGGACTAGCGGGAGGGCACGAGCAGTACTTC. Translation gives CASSQRGLAGGHEQYF.

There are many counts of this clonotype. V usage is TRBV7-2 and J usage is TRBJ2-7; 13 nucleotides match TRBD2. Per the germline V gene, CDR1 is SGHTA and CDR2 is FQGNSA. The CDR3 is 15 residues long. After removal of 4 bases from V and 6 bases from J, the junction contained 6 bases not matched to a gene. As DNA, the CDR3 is TGTGCCAGCAGCTCGATCGGACTAGCGGGAGTCGAGCAGTACTTC. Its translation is CASSSIGLAGVEQYF.

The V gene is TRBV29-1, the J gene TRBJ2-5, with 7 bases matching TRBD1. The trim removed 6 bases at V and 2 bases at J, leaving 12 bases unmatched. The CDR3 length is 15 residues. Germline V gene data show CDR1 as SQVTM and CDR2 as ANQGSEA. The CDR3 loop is CSVPGGTAKQETQYF. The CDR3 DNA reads TGCAGCGTCCCTGGTGGGACAGCAAAGCAAGAGACCCAGTACTTC.

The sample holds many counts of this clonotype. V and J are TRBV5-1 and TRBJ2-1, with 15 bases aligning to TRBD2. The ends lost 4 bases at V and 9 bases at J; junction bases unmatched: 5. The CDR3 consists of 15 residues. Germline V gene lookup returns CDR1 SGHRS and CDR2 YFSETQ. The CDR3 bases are TGCGCCAGCAGCAATGGACTAGCGGGAGGGCGTGAGCAGTTCTTC. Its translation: CASSNGLAGGREQFF.

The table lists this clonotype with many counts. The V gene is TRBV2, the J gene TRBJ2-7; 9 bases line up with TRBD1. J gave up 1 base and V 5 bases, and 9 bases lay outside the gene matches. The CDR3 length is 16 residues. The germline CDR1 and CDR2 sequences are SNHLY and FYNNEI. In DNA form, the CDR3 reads TGTGCCAGCAGTTCTCCCCGGGACAGGGTATCCTACGAGCAGTACTTC. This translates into CASSSPRDRVSYEQYF.

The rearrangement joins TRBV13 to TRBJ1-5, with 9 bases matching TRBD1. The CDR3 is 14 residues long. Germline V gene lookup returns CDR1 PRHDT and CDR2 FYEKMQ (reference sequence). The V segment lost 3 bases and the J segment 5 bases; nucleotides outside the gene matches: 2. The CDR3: CASSFGQGHQPQHF. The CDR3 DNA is TGTGCCAGCAGCTTTGGACAGGGGCATCAGCCCCAGCATTTT.

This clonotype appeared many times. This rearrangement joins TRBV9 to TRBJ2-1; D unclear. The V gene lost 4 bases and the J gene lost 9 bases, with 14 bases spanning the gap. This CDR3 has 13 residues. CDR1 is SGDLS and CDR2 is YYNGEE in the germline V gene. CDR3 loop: CASSYTEKAEQFF. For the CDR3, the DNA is TGTGCCAGCAGCTATACTGAGAAGGCTGAGCAGTTCTTC. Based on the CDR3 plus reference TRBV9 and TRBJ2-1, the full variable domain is DSGVTQTPKHLITATGQRVTLRCSPRSGDLSVYWYQQSLDQGLQFLIQYYNGEERAKGNILERFSAQQFPDLHSELNLSSLELGDSALYFCASSYTEKAEQFFGPGTRLTVL.

DNA of the CDR3: TGTGCCAGCAGCCACCGGGACTTGTCCTACGAGCAGTACTTC. Encoded protein: CASSHRDLSYEQYF. The chain has TRBV14 and TRBJ2-7, with a possible D match to TRBD2 (6 bases). V was pared by 3 bases and J by 1 base, with 10 bases between. CDR1 is SGHDN and CDR2 is FVKESK in the germline V gene. This CDR3 contains 14 residues.

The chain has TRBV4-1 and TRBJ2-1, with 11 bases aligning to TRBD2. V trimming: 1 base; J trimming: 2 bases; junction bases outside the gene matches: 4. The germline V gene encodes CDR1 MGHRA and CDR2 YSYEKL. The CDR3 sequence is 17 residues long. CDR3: CASSQAGTSGTYNEQFF. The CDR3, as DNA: TGCGCCAGCAGCCAAGCCGGGACTAGCGGAACCTACAATGAGCAGTTCTTC.

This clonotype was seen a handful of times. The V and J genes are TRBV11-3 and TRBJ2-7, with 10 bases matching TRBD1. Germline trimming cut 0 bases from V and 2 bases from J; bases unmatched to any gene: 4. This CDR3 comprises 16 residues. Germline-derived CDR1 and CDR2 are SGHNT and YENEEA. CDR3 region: CASSLDGTGDTYEQYF. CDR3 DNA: TGTGCCAGCAGCTTAGATGGGACAGGGGACACCTACGAGCAGTACTTC.